A single sample is the source of the 17 T cell receptor beta chains below, sequenced in a study of naive and memory T cell subsets. Both TRBC1 and TRBC2 were covered by a beta constant-region primer of two equimolar oligonucleotides. TCRdb itself ran the UMI-ligation and nested PCR reads through MiXCR, one entry per CDR3 protein. The sample records around 40,000 distinct CDR3 sequences, roughly 13% being singletons. Input material: effector memory CD4+ T cells from blood. Specified subset: effector memory, CD45RA- CD27-. The source is a human donor in good health.

Ten or more counts support this clonotype. The rearrangement links TRBV18 to TRBJ2-7; D assignment may be TRBD1 or TRBD2 (5 bases each). Germline CDR1 and CDR2: KGHSH and LQKENI. V gave up 2 bases and J gave up 6 bases, with 5 bases separating them. This CDR3 region has 11 residues. The CDR3 sequence: CASSPGGEQYF. Written as DNA, the CDR3 is TGTGCCAGCTCACCAGGGGGCGAGCAGTACTTC.

The gene calls are TRBV24-1 and TRBJ1-2; D gene unclear. Per germline, CDR1 KGHDR and CDR2 SFDVKD. The length of the CDR3 is 13 residues. V was cut by 4 bases and J by 7 bases, with 12 bases left in between. For the CDR3, the DNA is TGTGCCACCAGTGAAGGCTGGGGTAGTGGCTACACCTTC. It translates to CATSEGWGSGYTF.

Turning to this clonotype: A clone one base away is much larger, so this may be a read error. The V call is TRBV5-1, the J call TRBJ2-7; 12 bases align to TRBD1. Germline lookup yields CDR1 SGHRS and CDR2 YFSETQ. The CDR3 runs 15 residues. Trimming cost V 3 bases and J 5 bases; bases outside gene matches: 6. The chain's CDR3 is CASSSPGQGAHEQYF. The CDR3 nucleotides read TGCGCCAGCAGCTCTCCGGGACAGGGGGCCCACGAGCAGTACTTC.

This clonotype was seen at least ten times. This chain connects TRBV4-1 to TRBJ2-4; 7 nucleotides align to TRBD2. The J segment lost 6 bases and the V segment lost 1 base, leaving 6 bases of the junction unmatched. Germline CDR1 reads MGHRA; CDR2 reads YSYEKL. The CDR3 sequence is 15 residues long. CDR3 protein: CASSQGPGGRNIQYF. The CDR3, as DNA: TGCGCCAGCAGCCAAGGTCCGGGCGGGAGAAACATTCAGTACTTC.

The chain is built from TRBV6-1 and TRBJ1-1; D gene unclear. The germline V and J ends were trimmed by 7 bases and 0 bases, with 12 bases remaining between them. Germline V gene data show CDR1 as MNHNS and CDR2 as SASEGT. This CDR3 comprises 14 residues. The DNA of the CDR3 is TGTGCCAGCACCTGGGGAGCCATGAACACTGAAGCTTTCTTT. Translated: CASTWGAMNTEAFF.

This clonotype was counted only a few times. V is TRBV12-3 or TRBV12-4 and J is TRBJ1-1; possible D gene TRBD1, 6 bases. The CDR3 consists of 15 residues. V was cut by 2 bases and J by 6 bases, with 16 bases left in between. CDR3 in amino acids: CASSLSRAGVPEAFF. In nucleotides, the CDR3 is TGTGCCAGCAGTTTAAGTCGGGCAGGGGTTCCTGAAGCTTTCTTT.

In its sample, this clonotype was seen a few times. The rearrangement uses TRBV7-2 and TRBJ2-7; maybe TRBD1 (5 bases). CDR1 and CDR2 from the germline V gene are SGHTA and FQGNSA. The V end lost 5 bases, the J end lost 4 bases, and 18 bases lay between the germline ends. The CDR3 has 15 residues. Here the CDR3 DNA reads TGTGCCAGCAGCCCAAACAGGTTCCCTAAGTACGAGCAGTACTTC. Translated, it gives CASSPNRFPKYEQYF.

This clonotype has at least ten counts. V is TRBV7-9 and J is TRBJ1-1, with a tentative D call TRBD1 (5 bases). Deletions cut 5 bases from V and 7 bases from J, with 14 bases between. The CDR3 runs 13 residues. Germline lookup yields CDR1 SEHNR and CDR2 FQNEAQ (reference sequence). CDR3 nucleotide sequence: TGTGCCAGCAGCACCAAGGGACTGAATGAAGCTTTCTTT. Translating it yields CASSTKGLNEAFF.

The chain couples TRBV11-2 to TRBJ2-7, with 8 bases fitting TRBD1. Germline loops: CDR1 SGHAT, CDR2 FQNNGV. CDR3 length: 16 residues. V dropped 1 base and J dropped 0; count of bases not matched to a gene: 5. The CDR3 DNA sequence: TGTGCCAGCAGCTTAGCGGGACAGGCCCGCTCCTACGAGCAGTACTTC. The encoded protein is CASSLAGQARSYEQYF.

This clonotype appeared a few times. The chain couples TRBV5-6 to TRBJ2-1, with D uncertain. The CDR3 consists of 15 residues. Germline CDR1 and CDR2: SGHDT and YYEEEE. Trimming took off 4 bases at V and 4 bases at J, with 15 bases between the two ends. CDR3 protein: CASSPTERAYNEQFF. The CDR3 region has the DNA TGTGCCAGCAGCCCCACGGAAAGGGCTTACAATGAGCAGTTCTTC.

The V and J genes are TRBV20-1 and TRBJ1-5; D remains ambiguous. The CDR3 length is 15 residues. V was clipped by 0 bases and J by 3 bases, with 12 bases between them. Germline assignment: CDR1 DFQATT and CDR2 SNEGSKA (reference sequence). CDR3 in amino acids: CSARDPGRNNQPQHF. Written as DNA, the CDR3 is TGCAGTGCTAGAGATCCAGGCCGTAACAATCAGCCCCAGCATTTT.

J is TRBJ2-7 and V is TRBV2; D unresolved. The V end lost 7 bases, the J end lost 6 bases, and 16 bases lay between the germline ends. This CDR3 spans 13 amino acids. Per the germline V gene, CDR1 is SNHLY and CDR2 is FYNNEI. This CDR3 reads CASTSQLLGEQYF. The CDR3 DNA is TGTGCCAGCACGTCTCAGTTACTCGGCGAGCAGTACTTC. Full variable domain (remainder filled in from reference TRBV2 and TRBJ2-7): EPEVTQTPSHQVTQMGQEVILRCVPISNHLYFYWYRQILGQKVEFLVSFYNNEISEKSEIFDDQFSVERPDGSNFTLKIRSTKLEDSAMYFCASTSQLLGEQYFGPGTRLTVT.

This clonotype turned up a few times. The chain couples TRBV28 to TRBJ2-7; 10 bases are a match to TRBD1. CDR1 is MDHEN, CDR2 SYDVKM, per germline. This CDR3 contains 16 residues. The V and J ends lost 4 bases and 5 bases, in that order; junction bases with no gene match: 11. DNA for the CDR3: TGTGCCAGCAGTTCCAACCGGGACAGGGGATCAGACGAGCAGTACTTC. Amino acids: CASSSNRDRGSDEQYF.

In this sample, this clonotype turned up many times. The chain links TRBV7-8 to TRBJ2-3, with no clear D. V shed 6 bases and J shed 2 bases, with 9 bases lying between them. The CDR3 spans 13 residues. Germline-derived CDR1 and CDR2 are SGHVS and FQNEAQ. CDR3 coding DNA: TGTGCCAGCAGTGGTCACCCCACAGATACGCAGTATTTT. Translated, it gives CASSGHPTDTQYF.

This chain joins TRBV5-4 and TRBJ2-7; 11 bases align to TRBD2. V trimming: 3 bases; J trimming: 3 bases; junction bases outside the gene matches: 14. CDR3 size: 18 residues. Germline CDR1 SGHNT, CDR2 YYREEE (reference sequence). The CDR3 DNA is TGTGCCAGCAGCTCCGGACTAGCGGGCAGAAAAAACGTCTACGAGCAGTACTTC. Its protein is CASSSGLAGRKNVYEQYF.

This clonotype was picked up many times. The V gene is TRBV6-2 or TRBV6-3, the J gene TRBJ2-3; tentatively, D is TRBD2 (5 bases). V lost 2 bases to trimming and J lost 6 bases, with 27 bases between them. This CDR3 is built from 19 residues. CDR1 is MNHEY, CDR2 SVGEGT, per germline. The CDR3 loop reads CASSYESGNEQVNTDTQYF. The CDR3 region has the DNA TGTGCCAGCAGTTACGAGAGCGGAAACGAACAAGTAAACACGGATACGCAGTATTTT.

V gene TRBV30 combines with J gene TRBJ1-5; 7 bases are shared with TRBD1. Per the germline V gene, CDR1 is GTSNPN and CDR2 is SVGIG (reference sequence). The CDR3 spans 13 residues. Trimming removed 1 base from V and 4 bases from J; junction bases left unmatched: 1. The CDR3 bases are TGTGCCTGGAGTGCGGACAGGAATCAGCCCCAGCATTTT. This encodes CAWSADRNQPQHF.